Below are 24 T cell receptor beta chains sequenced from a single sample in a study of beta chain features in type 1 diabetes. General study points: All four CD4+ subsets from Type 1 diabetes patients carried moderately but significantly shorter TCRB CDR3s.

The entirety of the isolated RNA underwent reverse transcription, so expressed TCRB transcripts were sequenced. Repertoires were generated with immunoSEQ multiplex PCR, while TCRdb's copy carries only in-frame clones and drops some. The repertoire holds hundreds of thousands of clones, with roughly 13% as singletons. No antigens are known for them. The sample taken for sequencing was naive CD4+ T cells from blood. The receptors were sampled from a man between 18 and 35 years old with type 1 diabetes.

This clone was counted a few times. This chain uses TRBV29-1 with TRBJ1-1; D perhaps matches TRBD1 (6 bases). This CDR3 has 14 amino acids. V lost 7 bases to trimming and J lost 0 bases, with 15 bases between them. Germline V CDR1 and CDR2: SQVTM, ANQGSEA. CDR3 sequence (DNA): TGCAGCGGGACGGGGGGGGCCTTGAACACTGAAGCTTTCTTT. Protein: CSGTGGALNTEAFF.

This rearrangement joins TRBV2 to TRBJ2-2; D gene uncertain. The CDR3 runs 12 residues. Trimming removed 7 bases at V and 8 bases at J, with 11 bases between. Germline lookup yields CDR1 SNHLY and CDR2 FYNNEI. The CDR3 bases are TGTGCCAGCACGGGCCCTGGGGGGGAGCTGTTTTTT. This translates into CASTGPGGELFF.

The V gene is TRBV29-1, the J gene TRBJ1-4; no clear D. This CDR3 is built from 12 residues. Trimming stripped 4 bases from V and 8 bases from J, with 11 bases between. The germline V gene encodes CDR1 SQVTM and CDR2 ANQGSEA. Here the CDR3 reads CSVVEGAEKLFF. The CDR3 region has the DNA TGCAGCGTTGTGGAGGGAGCCGAAAAACTGTTTTTT.

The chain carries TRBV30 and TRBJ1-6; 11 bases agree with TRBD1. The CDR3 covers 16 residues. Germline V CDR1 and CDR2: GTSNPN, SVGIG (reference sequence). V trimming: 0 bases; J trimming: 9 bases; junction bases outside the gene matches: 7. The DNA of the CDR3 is TGTGCCTGGAGTGTAGGGAGGACAGGGGGCGGTTCACCCCTCCACTTT. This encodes CAWSVGRTGGGSPLHF.

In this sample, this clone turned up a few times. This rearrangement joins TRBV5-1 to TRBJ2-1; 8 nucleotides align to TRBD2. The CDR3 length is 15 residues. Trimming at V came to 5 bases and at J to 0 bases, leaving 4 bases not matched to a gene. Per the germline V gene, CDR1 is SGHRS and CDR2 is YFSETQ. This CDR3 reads CASRPGTSSYNEQFF. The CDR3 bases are TGCGCCAGCAGGCCCGGGACTAGCTCCTACAATGAGCAGTTCTTC.

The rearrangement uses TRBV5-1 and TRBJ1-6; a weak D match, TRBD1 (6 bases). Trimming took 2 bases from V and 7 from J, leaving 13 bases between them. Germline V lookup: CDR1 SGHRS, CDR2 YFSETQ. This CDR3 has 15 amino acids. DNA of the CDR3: TGCGCCAGCAGCTTACAGGGTATTCAGAATTCACCCCTCCACTTT. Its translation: CASSLQGIQNSPLHF.

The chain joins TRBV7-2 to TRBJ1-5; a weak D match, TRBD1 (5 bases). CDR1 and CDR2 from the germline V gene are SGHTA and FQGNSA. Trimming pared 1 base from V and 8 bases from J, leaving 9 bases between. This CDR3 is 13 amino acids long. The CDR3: CASSLEGLKPQHF. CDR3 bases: TGTGCCAGCAGCTTAGAGGGGCTGAAGCCCCAGCATTTT.

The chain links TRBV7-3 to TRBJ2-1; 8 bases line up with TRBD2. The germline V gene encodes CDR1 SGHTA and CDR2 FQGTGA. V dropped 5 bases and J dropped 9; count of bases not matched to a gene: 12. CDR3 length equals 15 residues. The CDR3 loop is CASSRLASQAREQFF. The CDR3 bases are TGTGCCAGCAGCCGACTAGCGAGTCAGGCGCGTGAGCAGTTCTTC.

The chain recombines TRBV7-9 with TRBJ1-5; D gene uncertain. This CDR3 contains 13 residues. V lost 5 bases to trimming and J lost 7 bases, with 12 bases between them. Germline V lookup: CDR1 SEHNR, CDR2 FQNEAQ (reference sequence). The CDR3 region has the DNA TGTGCCAGCAGCCCTAACCCGGGACAGCCCCAGCATTTT. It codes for CASSPNPGQPQHF. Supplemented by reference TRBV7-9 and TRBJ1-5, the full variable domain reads DTGVSQNPRHKITKRGQNVTFRCDPISEHNRLYWYRQTLGQGPEFLTYFQNEAQLEKSRLLSDRFSAERPKGSFSTLEIQRTEQGDSAMYLCASSPNPGQPQHFGDGTRLSIL.

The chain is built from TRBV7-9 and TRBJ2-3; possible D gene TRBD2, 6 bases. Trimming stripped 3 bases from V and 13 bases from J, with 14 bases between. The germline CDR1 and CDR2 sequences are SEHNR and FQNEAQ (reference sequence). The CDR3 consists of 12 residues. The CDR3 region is CASSFGGSWKYF. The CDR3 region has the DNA TGTGCCAGCAGCTTTGGAGGGAGTTGGAAGTATTTT. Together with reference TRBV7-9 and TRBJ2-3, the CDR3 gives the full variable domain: DTGVSQNPRHKITKRGQNVTFRCDPISEHNRLYWYRQTLGQGPEFLTYFQNEAQLEKSRLLSDRFSAERPKGSFSTLEIQRTEQGDSAMYLCASSFGGSWKYFGPGTRLTVL.

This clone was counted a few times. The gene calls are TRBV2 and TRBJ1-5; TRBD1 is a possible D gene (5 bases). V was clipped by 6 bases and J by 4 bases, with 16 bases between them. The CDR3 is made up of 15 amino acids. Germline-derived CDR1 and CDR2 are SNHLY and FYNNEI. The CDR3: CASRRDLSGNQPQHF. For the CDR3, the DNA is TGTGCCAGCAGACGGGACCTCTCCGGGAATCAGCCCCAGCATTTT.

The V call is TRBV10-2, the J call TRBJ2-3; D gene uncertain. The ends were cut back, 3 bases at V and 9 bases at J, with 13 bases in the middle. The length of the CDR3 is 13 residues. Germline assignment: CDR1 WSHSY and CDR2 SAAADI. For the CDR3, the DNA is TGCGCCAGCAGTGATGTAAGGCAAGGCACGCAGTATTTT. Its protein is CASSDVRQGTQYF.

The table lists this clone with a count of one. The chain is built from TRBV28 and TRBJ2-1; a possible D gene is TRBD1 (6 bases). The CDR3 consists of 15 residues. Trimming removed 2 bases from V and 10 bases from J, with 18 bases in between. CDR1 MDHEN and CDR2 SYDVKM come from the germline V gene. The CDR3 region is CASSLGGPQGEEQFF. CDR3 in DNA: TGTGCCAGCAGTTTAGGGGGCCCTCAGGGAGAAGAGCAGTTCTTC. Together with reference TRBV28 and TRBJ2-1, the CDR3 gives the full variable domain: DVKVTQSSRYLVKRTGEKVFLECVQDMDHENMFWYRQDPGLGLRLIYFSYDVKMKEKGDIPEGYSVSREKKERFSLILESASTNQTSMYLCASSLGGPQGEEQFFGPGTRLTVL.

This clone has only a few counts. CDR3: CASSWGYLAEAFF. The CDR3 nucleotides are TGTGCCAGCAGCTGGGGGTATCTCGCTGAAGCTTTCTTT. The V gene is TRBV5-8, the J gene TRBJ1-1, with a weak D call TRBD1 (5 bases). The V gene's germline CDR1 is SGHTS and CDR2 YDEGEE. CDR3 length: 13 residues. Trimming stripped 3 bases from V and 6 bases from J, with 12 bases between.

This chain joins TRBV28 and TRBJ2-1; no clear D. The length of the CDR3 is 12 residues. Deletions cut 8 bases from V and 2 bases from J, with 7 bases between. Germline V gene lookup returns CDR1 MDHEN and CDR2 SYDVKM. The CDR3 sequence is CASETTYNEQFF. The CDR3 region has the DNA TGTGCCAGCGAAACTACCTACAATGAGCAGTTCTTC.

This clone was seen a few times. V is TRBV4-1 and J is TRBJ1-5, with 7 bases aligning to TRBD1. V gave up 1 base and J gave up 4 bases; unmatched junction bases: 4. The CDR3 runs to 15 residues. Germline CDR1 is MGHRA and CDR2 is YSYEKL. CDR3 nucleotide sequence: TGCGCCAGCAGCCAAGTGGGACAGACTAATCAGCCCCAGCATTTT. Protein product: CASSQVGQTNQPQHF.

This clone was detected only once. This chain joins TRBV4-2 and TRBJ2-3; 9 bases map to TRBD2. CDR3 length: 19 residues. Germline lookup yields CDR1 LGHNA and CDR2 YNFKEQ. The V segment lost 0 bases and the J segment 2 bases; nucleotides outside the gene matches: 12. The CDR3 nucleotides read TGTGCCAGCAGCCAAGATCGGAGTGGGGCGGGGGGGGCCACAGATACGCAGTATTTT. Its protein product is CASSQDRSGAGGATDTQYF.

The CDR3 region is CAISELGRRNEQYF. CDR3 sequence (DNA): TGTGCCATCAGTGAGCTGGGTAGGAGGAACGAGCAGTACTTC. The chain employs TRBV10-3 and TRBJ2-5; the D gene is possibly TRBD2 (5 bases). The J call could be wrong; TRBJ2-7 is a better fit for the DNA end. This CDR3 comprises 14 residues. The germline V gene encodes CDR1 ENHRY and CDR2 SYGVKD.

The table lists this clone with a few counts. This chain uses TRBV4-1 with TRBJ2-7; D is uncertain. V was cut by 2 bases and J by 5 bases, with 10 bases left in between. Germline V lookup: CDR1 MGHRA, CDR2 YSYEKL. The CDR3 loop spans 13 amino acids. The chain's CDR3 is CASSQLRTNEQYF. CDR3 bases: TGCGCCAGCAGCCAACTTAGGACCAACGAGCAGTACTTC.

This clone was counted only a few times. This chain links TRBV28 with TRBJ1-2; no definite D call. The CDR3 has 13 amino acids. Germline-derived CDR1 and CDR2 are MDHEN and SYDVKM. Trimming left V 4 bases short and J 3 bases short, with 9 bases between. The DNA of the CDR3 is TGTGCCAGCAGTTATGACACCGACTATGGCTACACCTTC. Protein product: CASSYDTDYGYTF.

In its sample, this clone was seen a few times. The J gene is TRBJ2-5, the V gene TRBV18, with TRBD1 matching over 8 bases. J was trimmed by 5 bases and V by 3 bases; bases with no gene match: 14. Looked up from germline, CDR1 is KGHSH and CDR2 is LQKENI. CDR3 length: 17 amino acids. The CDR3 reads CASSPLLQGVTVETQYF. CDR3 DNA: TGTGCCAGCTCACCTTTACTACAGGGGGTTACCGTGGAGACCCAGTACTTC.

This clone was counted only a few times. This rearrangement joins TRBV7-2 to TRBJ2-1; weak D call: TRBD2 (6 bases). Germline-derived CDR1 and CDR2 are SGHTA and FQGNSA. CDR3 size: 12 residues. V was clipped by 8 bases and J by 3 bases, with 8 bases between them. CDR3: CASGGFYNEQFF. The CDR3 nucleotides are TGTGCCAGCGGGGGGTTCTACAATGAGCAGTTCTTC.

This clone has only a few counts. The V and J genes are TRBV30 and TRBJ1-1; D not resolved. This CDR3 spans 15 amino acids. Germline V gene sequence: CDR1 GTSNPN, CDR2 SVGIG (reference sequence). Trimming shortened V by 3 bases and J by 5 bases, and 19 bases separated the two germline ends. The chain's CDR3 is CAWSPTRTGMTEAFF. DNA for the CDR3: TGTGCCTGGAGCCCAACACGAACCGGGATGACTGAAGCTTTCTTT.

The CDR3 nucleotides read TGTGCCAGCAGCTCCTCTCGGCTGGGGAATGAGCAGTTCTTC. It codes for CASSSSRLGNEQFF. V usage is TRBV7-2 and J usage is TRBJ2-1, with no clear D. The V gene's germline CDR1 is SGHTA and CDR2 FQGNSA. This CDR3 is 14 amino acids long. V lost 4 bases and J 7 bases, leaving 14 bases between the germline ends.